This TCR beta chain was captured in a study of blood T cell repertoires in COVID-19. Overall study: Whether acute or convalescent, the COVID-19 samples came from the United States, Italy and Spain. Sources were T cells, B-cell-depleted T cells, or PBMCs; the material itself was cDNA or gDNA.

This clone is a singleton in its sample. CDR3 length: 15 amino acids. Germline V gives CDR1 MDHEN, CDR2 SYDVKM. V shed 1 base and J shed 6 bases, with 13 bases lying between them. Per the original data handling: Using reference gene primer amplification, nucleated cell counts were estimated. The protocol was immunoSEQ multiplex PCR, while the TCRdb copy is restricted to in-frame clones and leaves out a portion. V, J and clone size are those of that table, while D and trimming were read from the DNA. The table records 200,000 to 300,000 clones, approximately 84% of them present only once. Sequenced input: peripheral blood. The sequence was collected from a man aged 50-59 years with acute or convalescent COVID-19. The chain recombines TRBV28 with TRBJ1-5; weak D call: TRBD1 (5 bases). CDR3 bases: TGTGCCAGCAGTTTATCAGGGTTCGTCAGTCAGCCCCAGCATTTT. It specifies CASSLSGFVSQPQHF.